This TCR beta chain was captured by sequencing in a study of vaccination effects on CD4 cells after COVID-19. Looking at the study overall: Two-dose BNT162b2 or mRNA-1273 vaccination was given to participants. General observations from the study: Both infection-induced and vaccine-induced clones contracted markedly at late post-vaccination timepoints.

Germline V lookup: CDR1 SQVTM, CDR2 ANQGSEA. This CDR3 is built from 16 residues. With 2 bases clipped from V and 2 bases from J, the junction kept 10 bases outside the gene matches. Viral peptide pool expansion of antigen-specific CD4+ T cells preceded sequencing in the ViraFEST assay. Culturing for 9 to 10 days preceded CD4+ T cell isolation. Vaccine recipients, nucleocapsid antibody negative, had no prior SARS-CoV-2 infection. Wells each received over 1.5 million PBMC, cultured with around 9.3 IU/ml IL-2 and roughly 9.4 ug/ml peptides. Half-medium exchanges with IL-2 medium took place on days 3 and 7. This clone has just a few counts. Antigen specificity is unknown. Using immunoSEQ multiplex PCR, the repertoire was profiled, and TCRdb retains in-frame clones only, with some absent. The data hold around 45,000 clones, with around three quarters observed a single time.

The receptor was isolated from a human donor who received a COVID-19 vaccine. The sequencing here drew on CD4+ T cells from PBMCs cultured with SARS-CoV-2 spike peptides, taken before COVID-19 vaccination. This rearrangement joins TRBV29-1 to TRBJ2-3; 7 bases line up with TRBD1. Here the CDR3 DNA reads TGCAGCGTTGAAAGGTTCCGGGACAGAAACACAGATACGCAGTATTTT. It encodes CSVERFRDRNTDTQYF.